This TCR beta chain was recorded in a study of blood T cell repertoires in COVID-19 (dated by TCRdb to the early 2020s). With respect to the entire study: Collaborator samples came from the United States, Italy and Spain and covered acute and convalescent phases of COVID-19. The material from the prospective study consisted of cDNA or gDNA derived from T cells, B-cell-depleted T cells, or PBMCs. Deeply sampled blood TCRbeta repertoires from subjects exposed to, actively infected with, or recovered from COVID-19 were included in the dataset. The repertoires were released in a freely available public database intended as a resource for research on the immune response to SARS-CoV-2. The samples were drawn from the first 160 participants of the ongoing ImmuneRACE study and from over 950 subjects provided by 6 global collaborators. Nearly every sample came with metadata listing a de-identified subject ID, COVID-19 status, age in years and sex. Where HLA class I and class II types were available, the types were taken from metadata supplied by the sample provider, not from assay-based typing.

The immunoSEQ Assay, a bias-controlled multiplex PCR, was used to amplify TCRbeta CDR3 regions from genomic DNA. The source study handled its data this way. Nucleated cell counts per sample were estimated from amplification of reference gene primers within the assay. To quantify the absolute abundance of each unique TCRbeta CDR3 rearrangement, sequence reads were collapsed and filtered. For each sample, productive Simpson clonality was calculated as the square root of Simpson's diversity index across productive rearrangements. Imported from immuneACCESS, the table was reduced by TCRdb to in-frame sequences with V and J called. These copies leave out some clones; in studies compared against another copy, an unresolved V gene accounts for under half, and the cause of the remainder is not known. V and J calls and clone size come straight from that table; D and trimming were deduced from the DNA. Here the sample has more than 45,000 clones; 83% occur a single time. The ten top clones hold 16% of the sample.

Whole blood was collected in K2EDTA tubes by collaborating institutions according to the institutions' own protocols. For TCRbeta analysis, collaborators shipped samples in one of three forms: frozen whole blood, isolated PBMCs, or DNA extracted from either of those sample types. The study at large found these results: The quantity of clinical and demographic metadata differed by source and by participant and was supplied without curation.

A note on this clone: Its antigen is currently not known. The input lacks base qualities; no much larger clone sits a single base away.

V loses 1 base, J loses 4 bases, and the germline ends lie 7 bases apart. The germline V gene (reference sequence) gives CDR1 as GTSNPN and CDR2 as SVGIG. Counted from cysteine to phenylalanine, this CDR3 has 12 amino acids. The CDR3 DNA has 36 bases and is translated from base 1. The sequencing sample was made of peripheral blood. The chain couples TRBV30 to TRBJ1-2; the D gene is unclear. The receptor comes from a man aged 35-49 years with acute or convalescent COVID-19. The bases are TGTGCCTGGAGTGACGACATCTATGGCTACACCTTC. Translated, this gives CAWSDDIYGYTF.